This T cell receptor (beta chain) emerged from a study of T-cell memory formation after mild COVID-19. In TCRdb, the 5' RACE reads were re-called with MiXCR into one record per CDR3 protein. The data contain a few hundred thousand distinct CDR3 sequences, approximately 30% of them singletons. V was clipped by 4 bases and J by 1 base; unmatched bases: 7. The CDR3 loop spans 16 amino acids. The chain employs TRBV12-3 or TRBV12-4 and TRBJ2-3, with 8 bases lining up with TRBD2. This clonotype originated in an adult woman who had mild COVID-19 (a few samples of this study predate the infection). Cell type and time point are not known. The sequenced material came from PBMCs or a T cell subset sorted from them (not recorded which). Here the CDR3 reads CASSSPSTSGTDTQYF. The CDR3, as DNA: TGTGCCAGCAGTTCCCCCTCGACTAGCGGCACAGATACGCAGTATTTT.